Here is one TCR beta chain with its context. In the source study's methods: Amplifying reference gene primers gave estimates of nucleated cell counts. TCRdb's copy holds only in-frame clones and misses some; the assay was immunoSEQ multiplex PCR. That table gives V, J and clone size, and the DNA gave D and trimming. Altogether 85,000 to 95,000 clones are present, 89% being singletons, with the ten largest covering around 5%. The data were obtained in a study of blood T cell repertoires in COVID-19. Study-level information: Both acute and convalescent COVID-19 samples were obtained from the United States, Italy and Spain. Sources were T cells, B-cell-depleted T cells, or PBMCs; the material itself was cDNA or gDNA.

The germline V gene has CDR1 MNHEY and CDR2 SVGEGT. CDR3 length: 14 amino acids. With V trimmed by 6 bases and J by 11 bases, 12 bases remained unmatched. This rearrangement joins TRBV6-2 or TRBV6-3 to TRBJ1-4; 7 bases are a match to TRBD1. The sequence derives from a woman aged 80 or older with active COVID-19. Sequences were obtained from peripheral blood. CDR3 protein: CASSPGQRFEKLFF. As DNA, the CDR3 is TGTGCCAGCAGCCCGGGACAGCGATTTGAGAAACTGTTTTTT.